One sample yielded the 23 T cell receptor beta chains listed below, sequenced in a study of neurological immune-mediated disorders. TCRdb recomputed calls from the 5' RACE reads with MiXCR, one row per CDR3 protein. The top ten hold 4.5% to 6.5% of the sample, which has 55,000 to 70,000 distinct CDR3 sequences, about 3% seen once. Sequenced material: PBMCs. The receptors were gathered from a woman aged 45-65 years with multiple sclerosis.

This clonotype was seen repeatedly, ten times or more. V usage is TRBV20-1 and J usage is TRBJ1-5; D might be TRBD1 (5 bases). CDR1 and CDR2 from the germline V gene are DFQATT and SNEGSKA (reference sequence). V shed 3 bases and J shed 7 bases, with 19 bases lying between them. The CDR3 runs 15 residues. The CDR3 coding sequence is TGCAGTGCTAGTTACCAGGGAGCCCTCCAACAGCCCCAGCATTTT. Amino acid sequence: CSASYQGALQQPQHF.

V and J are TRBV7-9 and TRBJ2-1; D possibly matches TRBD1 or TRBD2 (5 bases each). The length of the CDR3 is 18 residues. Germline-derived CDR1 and CDR2 are SEHNR and FQNEAQ (reference sequence). V was trimmed by 5 bases and J by 0 bases, leaving 20 bases between them. The CDR3 DNA is TGTGCCAGCAGCCCTAGAGGGGAGTGGAGTCACTCCTACAATGAGCAGTTCTTC. Protein: CASSPRGEWSHSYNEQFF.

In its sample, this clonotype was seen many times. The chain joins TRBV20-1 to TRBJ2-3; 9 positions match TRBD2. Germline CDR1 reads DFQATT; CDR2 reads SNEGSKA (reference sequence). This CDR3 comprises 13 residues. CDR3 coding DNA: TGCACCGGGGCTAGCGGGGTCACAGATACGCAGTATTTT. Amino acid sequence: CTGASGVTDTQYF.

This clonotype occurred many times. This rearrangement joins TRBV5-1 to TRBJ2-1, with unresolved D. V lost 0 bases and J 8 bases, leaving 12 bases between the germline ends. Germline V gene sequence: CDR1 SGHRS, CDR2 YFSETQ. The CDR3 consists of 14 residues. The CDR3, as DNA: TGCGCCAGCAGCTTGGGAACGCTCGGCTATGAGCAGTTCTTC. Amino acid sequence: CASSLGTLGYEQFF.

This clonotype was counted at least ten times. This sequence joins TRBV29-1 and TRBJ2-1; 9 bases match TRBD2. Germline V gene sequence: CDR1 SQVTM, CDR2 ANQGSEA. Germline trimming cut 7 bases from V and 2 bases from J; bases unmatched to any gene: 6. The CDR3 runs to 14 residues. The CDR3 coding sequence is TGCAGCGCCTTGGGGACTAGCACCTACAATGAGCAGTTCTTC. Translated: CSALGTSTYNEQFF.

This clonotype was detected ten times or more. The chain's CDR3 is CASSPTGTYNSPLHF. As DNA, the CDR3 is TGTGCCAGCAGCCCGACAGGAACTTATAATTCACCCCTCCACTTT. The chain joins TRBV12-3 or TRBV12-4 to TRBJ1-6, with D possibly matching TRBD1 (6 bases). Trimming cost V 6 bases and J 4 bases, with 13 bases left between them. CDR3 length: 15 residues.

In this sample, this clonotype turned up many times. The V and J genes are TRBV7-9 and TRBJ2-5, with D possibly TRBD1 on 5 matching bases. This CDR3 region has 13 residues. V was clipped by 6 bases and J by 1 base, with 9 bases between them. Germline CDR1 is SEHNR and CDR2 is FQNEAQ (reference sequence). Here the CDR3 DNA reads TGTGCCAGCAGTCCGACAGTCCAAGAGACCCAGTACTTC. It translates to CASSPTVQETQYF.

Note on this clonotype: At one end, the junction sequence differs from germline, possibly due to a read error. The rearrangement joins TRBV4-3 to TRBJ2-3; 7 bases map to TRBD2. This CDR3 spans 16 amino acids. The germline CDR1 and CDR2 sequences are LGHNA and YSLEER. DNA of the CDR3: TGCACCAGCAGCCAAGCTAACCGGGGGGGCACAGATACGCAGTATTTT. Translation gives CTSSQANRGGTDTQYF.

This clonotype was counted at least ten times. The chain combines TRBV7-9 with TRBJ1-1, with TRBD1 identical over 7 bases. Germline V gene lookup returns CDR1 SEHNR and CDR2 FQNEAQ (reference sequence). With 10 bases clipped from V and 4 bases from J, the junction kept 3 bases outside the gene matches. The CDR3 runs to 11 residues. CDR3 region: CATDRTTEAFF. The CDR3 DNA is TGTGCCACGGACAGGACCACTGAAGCTTTCTTT.

This clonotype was counted many times. V gene TRBV21-1 combines with J gene TRBJ2-2; TRBD1 is the table's D call, not checked against the DNA. TRBV21-1 is shown as a pseudogene. The CDR3 spans 18 residues. The DNA of the CDR3 is TGTGCCAGCAGCAATCAAGGACAGGGGGACCTGAACACCGGGGAGCTGTTTTTT. Translating it yields CASSNQGQGDLNTGELFF.

At least ten counts were recorded for this clonotype. The chain is built from TRBV25-1 and TRBJ2-1; TRBD2 aligns across 7 bases. Per the germline V gene, CDR1 is MGHDK and CDR2 is SYGVNS. The CDR3 has 15 residues. The trim removed 6 bases at V and 1 base at J, leaving 6 bases unmatched. CDR3 protein: CASRGGIASYNEQFF. For the CDR3, the DNA is TGTGCCAGCAGGGGAGGGATAGCGTCCTACAATGAGCAGTTCTTC.

There are many counts of this clonotype. The CDR3 does not end in the conserved phenylalanine or tryptophan, so this is likely a read error. Because the CDR3's place on the DNA is in doubt, the DNA is left out and the CDR3 is given as listed by TCRdb. V and J are TRBV20-1 and TRBJ2-5; no DNA check was done on the table's D call, TRBD2. The V gene's germline CDR1 is DFQATT and CDR2 SNEGSKA (reference sequence). Ends included, the CDR3 has 13 residues. The CDR3: CSARDYRDYTPVT.

This clonotype was seen ten or more times. The chain joins TRBV12-3 or TRBV12-4 to TRBJ2-7, with 13 bases aligning to TRBD2. The CDR3 covers 17 residues. Unmatched junction bases numbered 12, after V lost 6 bases and J lost 4 bases. This CDR3 reads CASSPTSGRFLPYEQYF. The CDR3 region has the DNA TGTGCCAGCAGCCCGACTAGCGGGAGGTTTCTCCCTTACGAGCAGTACTTC.

The table lists this clonotype with many counts. The V gene is TRBV7-2, the J gene TRBJ2-4, with 8 bases lining up with TRBD1. The CDR3 extends over 15 amino acids. The ends lost 0 bases at V and 7 bases at J; junction bases unmatched: 5. Germline V lookup: CDR1 SGHTA, CDR2 FQGNSA. In nucleotides, the CDR3 is TGTGCCAGCAGCTTAGCCGGACAGGGTTCGAACATTCAGTACTTC. It specifies CASSLAGQGSNIQYF.

This clonotype was counted at least ten times. Mismatch with germline at one junction end may stem from a read error. The V gene is TRBV20-1, the J gene TRBJ2-7, with D possibly TRBD2 on 6 matching bases. The CDR3 consists of 15 residues. CDR1 DFQATT and CDR2 SNEGSKA come from the germline V gene (reference sequence). CDR3 amino acids: CSARAGRGLDYEQYF. Written as DNA, the CDR3 is TGCAGTGCCAGAGCCGGGCGGGGCCTCGACTACGAGCAGTACTTC.

This clonotype was counted at least ten times. V and J are TRBV11-1 and TRBJ2-3, with 14 nucleotides matching TRBD2. The germline V gene encodes CDR1 SGHAT and CDR2 FQDESV (reference sequence). V lost 7 bases, J lost 6 bases, and 6 bases stayed unmatched. The CDR3 has 15 residues. In nucleotides, the CDR3 is TGTGCCAGCAAGGGACTAGCGGGAGAGAGGGATACGCAGTATTTT. This codes for CASKGLAGERDTQYF.

This clonotype was counted between two and nine times. A much larger clone lies a single base off, so this may be a read error. The chain joins TRBV7-8 to TRBJ2-3; D is uncertain. This CDR3 is built from 11 residues. Germline V lookup: CDR1 SGHVS, CDR2 FQNEAQ. CDR3 DNA sequence: TGTGACAGCAGCTTAGCAGATACGCAGTATTTT. As protein: CDSSLADTQYF.

This clonotype has a count of ten or more. The genes are TRBV4-3 and TRBJ2-5; a weak D match, TRBD2 (7 bases). Germline CDR1 reads LGHNA; CDR2 reads YSLEER. This CDR3 comprises 15 residues. The V end was cut by 6 bases, the J end by 4 bases, with 18 bases between. CDR3 in DNA: TGCGCCAGCAGTCCGAGGGGGGGCGGCGGAGAGACCCAGTACTTC. This codes for CASSPRGGGGETQYF.

This clonotype was recorded at least ten times. The chain employs TRBV6-6 and TRBJ2-2, with TRBD2 as a possible D gene (6 bases). There are 12 residues in the CDR3. CDR1 MNHNY and CDR2 SVGAGI come from the germline V gene (reference sequence). Deletions cut 7 bases from V and 4 bases from J, with 7 bases between. The CDR3 loop reads CASTSATGELFF. The DNA for the CDR3 is TGTGCCAGCACTAGCGCCACCGGGGAGCTGTTTTTT.

This clonotype has at least ten counts. V gene TRBV12-3 or TRBV12-4 combines with J gene TRBJ2-2; perhaps TRBD2 as D (5 bases). This CDR3 is built from 13 residues. Trimming took 8 bases from V and 5 from J, leaving 12 bases between them. The DNA of the CDR3 is TGTGCCAGCCGGGAACCGGGGACCGGGGAGCTGTTTTTT. Translating gives CASREPGTGELFF.

This clonotype was observed at least ten times. The chain carries TRBV5-1 and TRBJ2-1, with D possibly matching TRBD2 (5 bases). V was shortened by 4 bases and J by 0 bases, with 11 bases between the two germline ends. The V gene's germline CDR1 is SGHRS and CDR2 YFSETQ. CDR3 length: 15 amino acids. CDR3 DNA sequence: TGCGCCAGCAGCCCCGGGGTGAGCTCCTACAATGAGCAGTTCTTC. Its translation is CASSPGVSSYNEQFF.

The sample holds many counts of this clonotype. This chain links TRBV12-3 or TRBV12-4 with TRBJ2-7; 7 bases are shared with TRBD2. J lost 7 bases, V lost 3 bases, and 6 bases had no gene match. The CDR3 contains 13 residues. CDR3 sequence: CASSFQRAGEQYF. The CDR3 bases are TGTGCCAGCAGTTTCCAGCGAGCGGGGGAGCAGTACTTC.

This clonotype was seen ten or more times. The rearrangement uses TRBV20-1 and TRBJ2-7; 12 bases agree with TRBD2. Germline trimming cut 0 bases from V and 2 bases from J; bases unmatched to any gene: 2. Germline V gene data show CDR1 as DFQATT and CDR2 as SNEGSKA (reference sequence). The CDR3 runs to 15 residues. The CDR3: CSARESSGRAYEQYF. The CDR3, as DNA: TGCAGTGCTAGAGAATCTAGCGGGAGGGCCTACGAGCAGTACTTC.